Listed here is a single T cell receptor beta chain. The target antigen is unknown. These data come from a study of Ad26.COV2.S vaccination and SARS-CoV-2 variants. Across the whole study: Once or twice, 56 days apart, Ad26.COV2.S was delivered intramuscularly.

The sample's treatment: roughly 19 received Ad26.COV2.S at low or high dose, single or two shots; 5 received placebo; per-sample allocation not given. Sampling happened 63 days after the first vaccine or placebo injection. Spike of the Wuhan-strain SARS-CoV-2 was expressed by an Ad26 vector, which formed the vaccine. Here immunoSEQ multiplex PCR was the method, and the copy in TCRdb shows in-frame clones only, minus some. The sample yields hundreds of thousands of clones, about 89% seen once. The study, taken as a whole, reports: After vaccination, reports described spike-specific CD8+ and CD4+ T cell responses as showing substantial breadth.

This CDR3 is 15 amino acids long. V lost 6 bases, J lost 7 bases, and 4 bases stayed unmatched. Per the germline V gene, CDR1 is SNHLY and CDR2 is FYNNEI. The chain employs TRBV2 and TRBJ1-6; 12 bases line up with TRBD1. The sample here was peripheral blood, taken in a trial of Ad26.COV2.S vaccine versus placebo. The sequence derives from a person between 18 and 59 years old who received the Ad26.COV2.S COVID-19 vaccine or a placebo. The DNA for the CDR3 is TGTGCCAGCAGGAAGGGGACAGGGGGCAATTCACCCCTCCACTTT. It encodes CASRKGTGGNSPLHF.